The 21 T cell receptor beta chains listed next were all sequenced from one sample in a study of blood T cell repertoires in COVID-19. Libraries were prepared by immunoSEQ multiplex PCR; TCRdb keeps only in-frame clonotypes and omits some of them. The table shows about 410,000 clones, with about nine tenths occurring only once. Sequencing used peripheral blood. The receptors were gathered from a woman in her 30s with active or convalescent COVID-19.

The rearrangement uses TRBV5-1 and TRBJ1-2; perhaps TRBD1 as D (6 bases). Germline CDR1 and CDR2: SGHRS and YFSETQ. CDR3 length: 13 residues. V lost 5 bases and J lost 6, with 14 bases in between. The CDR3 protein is CASRPDRNNGYTF. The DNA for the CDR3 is TGCGCCAGCAGACCGGACAGAAACAATGGCTACACCTTC.

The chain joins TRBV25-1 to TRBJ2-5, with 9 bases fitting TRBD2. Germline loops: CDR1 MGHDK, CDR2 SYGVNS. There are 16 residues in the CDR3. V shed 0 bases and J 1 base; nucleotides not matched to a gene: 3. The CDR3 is CASSEYSGGFQETQYF. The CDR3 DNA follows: TGTGCCAGCAGTGAATATAGCGGGGGATTCCAAGAGACCCAGTACTTC.

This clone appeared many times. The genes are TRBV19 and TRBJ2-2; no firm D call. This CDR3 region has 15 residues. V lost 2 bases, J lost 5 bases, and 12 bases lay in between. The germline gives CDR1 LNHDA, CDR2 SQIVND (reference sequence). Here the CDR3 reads CASSILPPRTGELFF. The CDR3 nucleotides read TGTGCCAGTAGTATACTCCCTCCTCGGACCGGGGAGCTGTTTTTT. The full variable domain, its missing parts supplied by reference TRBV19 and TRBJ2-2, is DGGITQSPKYLFRKEGQNVTLSCEQNLNHDAMYWYRQDPGQGLRLIYYSQIVNDFQKGDIAEGYSVSREKKESFPLTVTSAQKNPTAFYLCASSILPPRTGELFFGEGSRLTVL.

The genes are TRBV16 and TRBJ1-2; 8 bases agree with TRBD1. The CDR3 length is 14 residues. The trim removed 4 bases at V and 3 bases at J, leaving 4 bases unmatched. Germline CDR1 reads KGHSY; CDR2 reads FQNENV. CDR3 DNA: TGTGCCAGCAGCCCGGACAGGGCGGACTATGGCTACACCTTC. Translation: CASSPDRADYGYTF.

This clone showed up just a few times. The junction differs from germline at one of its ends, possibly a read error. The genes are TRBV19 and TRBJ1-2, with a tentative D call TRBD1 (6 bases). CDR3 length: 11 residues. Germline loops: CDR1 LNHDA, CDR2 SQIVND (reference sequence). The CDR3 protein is CASSILGAMAF. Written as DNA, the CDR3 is TGTGCCAGTAGTATCTTGGGGGCTATGGCCTTC.

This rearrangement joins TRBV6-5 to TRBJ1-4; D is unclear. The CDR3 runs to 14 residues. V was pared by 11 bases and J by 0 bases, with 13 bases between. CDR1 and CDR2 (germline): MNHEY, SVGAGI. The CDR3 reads CAAGGFSTNEKLFF. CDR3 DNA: TGTGCCGCAGGAGGTTTTTCAACTAATGAAAAACTGTTTTTT.

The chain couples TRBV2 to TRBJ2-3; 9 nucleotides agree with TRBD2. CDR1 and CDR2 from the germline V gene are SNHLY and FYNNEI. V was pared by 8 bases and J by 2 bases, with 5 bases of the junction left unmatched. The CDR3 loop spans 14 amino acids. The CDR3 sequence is CASRLAGITDTQYF. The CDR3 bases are TGTGCCAGCCGGCTAGCGGGGATCACAGATACGCAGTATTTT.

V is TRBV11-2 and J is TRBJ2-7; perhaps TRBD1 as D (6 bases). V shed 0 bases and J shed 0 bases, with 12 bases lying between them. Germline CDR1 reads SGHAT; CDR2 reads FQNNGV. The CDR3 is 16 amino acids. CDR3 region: CASSLELQTGSYEQYF. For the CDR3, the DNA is TGTGCCAGCAGCTTAGAACTCCAGACAGGCTCCTACGAGCAGTACTTC.

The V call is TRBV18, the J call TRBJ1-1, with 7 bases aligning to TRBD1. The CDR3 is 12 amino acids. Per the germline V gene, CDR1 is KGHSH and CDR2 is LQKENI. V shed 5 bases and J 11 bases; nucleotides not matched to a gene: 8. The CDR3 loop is CASSSDRDRAFF. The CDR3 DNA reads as TGTGCCAGCTCATCAGACAGGGATCGCGCTTTCTTT.

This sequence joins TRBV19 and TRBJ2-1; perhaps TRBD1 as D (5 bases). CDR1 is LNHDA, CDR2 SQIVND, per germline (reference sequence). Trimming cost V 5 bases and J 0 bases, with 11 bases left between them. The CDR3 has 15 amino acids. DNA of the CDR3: TGTGCCAGTAGTCGAAAAGGGGACTCCTACAATGAGCAGTTCTTC. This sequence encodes CASSRKGDSYNEQFF.

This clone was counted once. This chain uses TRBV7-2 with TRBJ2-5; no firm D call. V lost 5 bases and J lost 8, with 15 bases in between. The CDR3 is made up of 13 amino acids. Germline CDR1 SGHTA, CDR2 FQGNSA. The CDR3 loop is CASSITGFGTQYF. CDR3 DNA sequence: TGTGCCAGCAGCATAACCGGGTTTGGCACCCAGTACTTC.

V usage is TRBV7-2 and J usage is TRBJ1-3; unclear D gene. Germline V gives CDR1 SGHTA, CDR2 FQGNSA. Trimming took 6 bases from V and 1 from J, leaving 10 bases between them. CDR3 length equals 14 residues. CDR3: CASRPRGSGNTIYF. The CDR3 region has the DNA TGTGCCAGCAGGCCCCGAGGATCTGGAAACACCATATATTTT.

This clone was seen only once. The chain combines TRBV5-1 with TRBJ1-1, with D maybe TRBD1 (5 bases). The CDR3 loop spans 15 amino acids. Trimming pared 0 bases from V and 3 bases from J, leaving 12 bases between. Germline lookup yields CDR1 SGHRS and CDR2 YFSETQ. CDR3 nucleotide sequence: TGCGCCAGCAGCTTGGATGTGGGGGGGTACACTGAAGCTTTCTTT. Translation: CASSLDVGGYTEAFF.

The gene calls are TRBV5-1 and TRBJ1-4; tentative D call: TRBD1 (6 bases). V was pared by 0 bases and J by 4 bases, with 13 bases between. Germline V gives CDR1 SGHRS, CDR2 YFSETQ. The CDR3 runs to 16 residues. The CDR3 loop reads CASSLGRGLGNEKLFF. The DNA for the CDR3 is TGCGCCAGCAGCTTGGGCAGGGGCTTAGGTAATGAAAAACTGTTTTTT.

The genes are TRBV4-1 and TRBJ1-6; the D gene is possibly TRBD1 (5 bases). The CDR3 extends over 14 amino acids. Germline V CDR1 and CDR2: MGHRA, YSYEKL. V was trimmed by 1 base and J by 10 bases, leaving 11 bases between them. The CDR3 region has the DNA TGCGCCAGCAGCCAAGTCAGTGGGGCCTCACCCCTCCACTTT. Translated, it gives CASSQVSGASPLHF.

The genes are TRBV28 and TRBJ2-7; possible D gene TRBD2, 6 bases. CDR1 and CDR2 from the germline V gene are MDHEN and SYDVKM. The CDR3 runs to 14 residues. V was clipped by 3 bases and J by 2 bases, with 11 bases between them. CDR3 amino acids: CASSFASATYEQYF. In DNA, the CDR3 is TGTGCCAGCAGTTTTGCTAGCGCAACCTACGAGCAGTACTTC.

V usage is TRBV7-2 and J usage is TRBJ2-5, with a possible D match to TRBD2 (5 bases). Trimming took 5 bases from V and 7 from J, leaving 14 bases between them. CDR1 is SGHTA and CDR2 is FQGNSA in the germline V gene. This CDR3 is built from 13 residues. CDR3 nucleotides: TGTGCCAGCAGCCCCGGACTTATCGGGACCCAGTACTTC. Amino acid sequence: CASSPGLIGTQYF. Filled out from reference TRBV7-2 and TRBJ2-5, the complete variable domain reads GAGVSQSPSNKVTEKGKDVELRCDPISGHTALYWYRQSLGQGLEFLIYFQGNSAPDKSGLPSDRFSAERTGGSVSTLTIQRTQQEDSAVYLCASSPGLIGTQYFGPGTRLLVL.

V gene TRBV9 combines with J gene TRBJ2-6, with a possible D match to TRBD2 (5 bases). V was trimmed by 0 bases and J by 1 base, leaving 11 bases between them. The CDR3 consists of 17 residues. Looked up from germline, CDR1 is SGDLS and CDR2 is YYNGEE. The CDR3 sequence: CASSVALRRSGANVLTF. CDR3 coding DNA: TGTGCCAGCAGCGTAGCTCTAAGGAGGTCTGGGGCCAACGTCCTGACTTTC.

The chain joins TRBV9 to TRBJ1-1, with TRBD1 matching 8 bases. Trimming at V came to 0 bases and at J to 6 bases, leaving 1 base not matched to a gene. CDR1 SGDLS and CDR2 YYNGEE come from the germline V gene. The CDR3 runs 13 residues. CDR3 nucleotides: TGTGCCAGCAGCGTAGGGACAGGGCCTGAAGCTTTCTTT. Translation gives CASSVGTGPEAFF. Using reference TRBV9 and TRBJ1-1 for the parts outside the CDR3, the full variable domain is DSGVTQTPKHLITATGQRVTLRCSPRSGDLSVYWYQQSLDQGLQFLIQYYNGEERAKGNILERFSAQQFPDLHSELNLSSLELGDSALYFCASSVGTGPEAFFGQGTRLTVV.

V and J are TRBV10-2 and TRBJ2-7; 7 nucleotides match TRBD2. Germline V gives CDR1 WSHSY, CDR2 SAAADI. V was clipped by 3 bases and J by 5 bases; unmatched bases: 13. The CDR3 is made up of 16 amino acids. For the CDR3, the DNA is TGCGCCAGCAGTGAAGCGGGGCCTCCTAAATTCGACGAGCAGTACTTC. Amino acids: CASSEAGPPKFDEQYF.

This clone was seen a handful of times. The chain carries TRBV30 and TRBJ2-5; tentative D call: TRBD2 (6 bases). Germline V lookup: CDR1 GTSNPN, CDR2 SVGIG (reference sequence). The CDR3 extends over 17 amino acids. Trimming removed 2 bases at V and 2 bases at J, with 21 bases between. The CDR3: CAWSKPRDSRRQETQYF. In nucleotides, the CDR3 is TGTGCCTGGAGTAAACCCCGGGACTCCCGTCGGCAAGAGACCCAGTACTTC. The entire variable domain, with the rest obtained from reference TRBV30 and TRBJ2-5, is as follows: SQTIHQWPATLVQPVGSPLSLECTVEGTSNPNLYWYRQAAGRGLQLLFYSVGIGQISSEVPQNLSASRPQDRQFILSSKKLLLSDSGFYLCAWSKPRDSRRQETQYFGPGTRLLVL.